This T cell receptor beta chain was captured in a study of control samples from healthy donors and cancer patients. Germline V gives CDR1 SEHNR, CDR2 FQNEAQ (reference sequence). V was pared by 4 bases and J by 8 bases, with 12 bases between. CDR3 length: 14 amino acids. TCRdb's copy holds only in-frame clones and misses some; the assay was immunoSEQ multiplex PCR. This table holds about 89,000 clones, 86% found once. The chain joins TRBV7-9 to TRBJ1-6, with D possibly TRBD1 on 6 matching bases. The receptor was isolated from a man aged 25-45 years in good health. The sequenced sample consisted of blood. The CDR3, as DNA: TGTGCCAGCAGCTCCACAGGGTGGGATTCACCCCTCCACTTT. It is translated as CASSSTGWDSPLHF.